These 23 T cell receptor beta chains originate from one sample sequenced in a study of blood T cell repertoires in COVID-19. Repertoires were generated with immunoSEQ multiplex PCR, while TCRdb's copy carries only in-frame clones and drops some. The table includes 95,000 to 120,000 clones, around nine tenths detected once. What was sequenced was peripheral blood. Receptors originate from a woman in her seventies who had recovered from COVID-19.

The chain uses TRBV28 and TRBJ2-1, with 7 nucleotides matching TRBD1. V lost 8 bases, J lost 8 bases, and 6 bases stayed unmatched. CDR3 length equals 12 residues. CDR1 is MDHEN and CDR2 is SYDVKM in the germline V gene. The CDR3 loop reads CASDDRVHEQFF. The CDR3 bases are TGTGCCAGCGATGACAGGGTCCATGAGCAGTTCTTC.

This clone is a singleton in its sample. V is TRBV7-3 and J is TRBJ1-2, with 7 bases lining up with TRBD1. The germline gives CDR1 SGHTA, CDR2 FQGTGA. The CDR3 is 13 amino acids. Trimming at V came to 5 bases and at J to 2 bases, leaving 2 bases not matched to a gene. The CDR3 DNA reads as TGTGCCAGCAGCCCGGGACAGAACTATGGCTACACCTTC. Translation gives CASSPGQNYGYTF.

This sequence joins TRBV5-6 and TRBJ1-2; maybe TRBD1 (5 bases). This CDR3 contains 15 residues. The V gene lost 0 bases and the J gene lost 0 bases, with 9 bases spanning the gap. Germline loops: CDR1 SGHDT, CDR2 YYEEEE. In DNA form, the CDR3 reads TGTGCCAGCAGCTTGGGGGACTCAGCTAACTATGGCTACACCTTC. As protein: CASSLGDSANYGYTF.

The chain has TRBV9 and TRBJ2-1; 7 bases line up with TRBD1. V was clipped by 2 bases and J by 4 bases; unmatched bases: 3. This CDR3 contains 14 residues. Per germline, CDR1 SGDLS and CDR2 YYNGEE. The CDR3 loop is CASSVEQGYNEQFF. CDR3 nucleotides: TGTGCCAGCAGCGTCGAACAGGGGTACAATGAGCAGTTCTTC.

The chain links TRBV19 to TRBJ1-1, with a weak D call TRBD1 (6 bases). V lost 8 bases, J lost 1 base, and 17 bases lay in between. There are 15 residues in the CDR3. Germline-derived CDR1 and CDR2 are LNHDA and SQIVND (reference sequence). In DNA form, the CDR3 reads TGTGCCAGTTGGGGGCCCGGGCGGCCGAACACTGAAGCTTTCTTT. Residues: CASWGPGRPNTEAFF. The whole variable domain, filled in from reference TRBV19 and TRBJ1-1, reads DGGITQSPKYLFRKEGQNVTLSCEQNLNHDAMYWYRQDPGQGLRLIYYSQIVNDFQKGDIAEGYSVSREKKESFPLTVTSAQKNPTAFYLCASWGPGRPNTEAFFGQGTRLTVV.

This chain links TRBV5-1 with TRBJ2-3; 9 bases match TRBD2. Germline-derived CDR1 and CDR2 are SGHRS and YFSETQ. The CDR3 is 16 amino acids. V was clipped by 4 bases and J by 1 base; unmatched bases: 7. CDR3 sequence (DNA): TGCGCCAGCAGCCCCTCGACTAGCGGACGCACAGATACGCAGTATTTT. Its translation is CASSPSTSGRTDTQYF.

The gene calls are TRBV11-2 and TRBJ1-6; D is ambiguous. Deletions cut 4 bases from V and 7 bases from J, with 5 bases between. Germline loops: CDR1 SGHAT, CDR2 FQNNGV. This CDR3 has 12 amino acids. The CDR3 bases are TGTGCCAGCAGCTGGCCCAATTCACCCCTCCACTTT. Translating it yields CASSWPNSPLHF.

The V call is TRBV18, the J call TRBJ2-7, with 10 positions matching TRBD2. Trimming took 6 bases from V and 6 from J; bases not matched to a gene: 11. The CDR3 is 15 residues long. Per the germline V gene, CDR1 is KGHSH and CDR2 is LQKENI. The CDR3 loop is CASSPESSGRGEQYF. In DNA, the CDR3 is TGTGCCAGCTCCCCGGAGTCTAGCGGGAGAGGCGAGCAGTACTTC.

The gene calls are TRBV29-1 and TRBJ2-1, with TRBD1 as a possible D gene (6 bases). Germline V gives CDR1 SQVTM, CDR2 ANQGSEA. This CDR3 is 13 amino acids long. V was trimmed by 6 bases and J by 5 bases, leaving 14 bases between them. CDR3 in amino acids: CSVPDSFHNEQFF. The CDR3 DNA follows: TGCAGCGTCCCGGACAGCTTCCACAATGAGCAGTTCTTC.

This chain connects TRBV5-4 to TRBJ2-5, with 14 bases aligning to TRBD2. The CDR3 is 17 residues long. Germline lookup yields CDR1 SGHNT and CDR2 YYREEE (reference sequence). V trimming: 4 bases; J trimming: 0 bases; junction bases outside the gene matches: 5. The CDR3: CASSGGLAGVYQETQYF. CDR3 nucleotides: TGTGCCAGCAGCGGGGGACTAGCGGGGGTGTACCAAGAGACCCAGTACTTC. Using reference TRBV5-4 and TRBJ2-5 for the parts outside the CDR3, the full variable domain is ETGVTQSPTHLIKTRGQQVTLRCSSQSGHNTVSWYQQALGQGPQFIFQYYREEENGRGNFPPRFSGLQFPNYSSELNVNALELDDSALYLCASSGGLAGVYQETQYFGPGTRLLVL.

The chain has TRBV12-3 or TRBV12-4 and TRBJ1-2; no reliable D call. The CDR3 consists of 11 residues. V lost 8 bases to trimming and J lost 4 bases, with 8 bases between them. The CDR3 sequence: CASGRTYGYTF. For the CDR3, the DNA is TGTGCCAGCGGCCGAACCTATGGCTACACCTTC.

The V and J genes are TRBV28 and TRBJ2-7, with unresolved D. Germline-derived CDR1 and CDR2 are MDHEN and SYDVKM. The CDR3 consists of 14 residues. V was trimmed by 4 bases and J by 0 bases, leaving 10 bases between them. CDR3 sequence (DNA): TGTGCCAGCAGTTCTTTGTCGGTCTCCTACGAGCAGTACTTC. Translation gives CASSSLSVSYEQYF.

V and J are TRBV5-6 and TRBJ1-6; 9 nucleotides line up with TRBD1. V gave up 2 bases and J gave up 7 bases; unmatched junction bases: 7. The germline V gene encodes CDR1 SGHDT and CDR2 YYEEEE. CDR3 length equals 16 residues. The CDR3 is CASSLTTGGRNSPLHF. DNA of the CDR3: TGTGCCAGCAGCTTAACGACAGGGGGTAGGAATTCACCCCTCCACTTT.

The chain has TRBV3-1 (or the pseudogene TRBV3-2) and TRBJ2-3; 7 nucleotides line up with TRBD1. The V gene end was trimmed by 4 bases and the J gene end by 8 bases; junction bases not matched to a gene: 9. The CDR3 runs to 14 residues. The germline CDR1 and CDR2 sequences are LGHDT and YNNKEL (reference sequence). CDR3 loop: CASSPWDRPLTQYF. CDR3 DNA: TGTGCCAGCAGCCCCTGGGACAGACCTCTTACGCAGTATTTT.

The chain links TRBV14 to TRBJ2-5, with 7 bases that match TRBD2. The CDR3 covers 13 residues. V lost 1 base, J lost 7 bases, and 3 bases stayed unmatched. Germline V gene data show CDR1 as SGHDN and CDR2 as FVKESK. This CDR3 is CASSQGAGRTQYF. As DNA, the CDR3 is TGTGCCAGCAGCCAAGGAGCGGGGCGGACCCAGTACTTC.

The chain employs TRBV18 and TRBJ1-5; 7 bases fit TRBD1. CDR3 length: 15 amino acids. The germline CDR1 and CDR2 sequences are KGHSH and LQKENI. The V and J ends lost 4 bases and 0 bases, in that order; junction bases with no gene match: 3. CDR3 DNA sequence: TGTGCCAGCTCACTACAGGGGAATAGCAATCAGCCCCAGCATTTT. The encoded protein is CASSLQGNSNQPQHF.

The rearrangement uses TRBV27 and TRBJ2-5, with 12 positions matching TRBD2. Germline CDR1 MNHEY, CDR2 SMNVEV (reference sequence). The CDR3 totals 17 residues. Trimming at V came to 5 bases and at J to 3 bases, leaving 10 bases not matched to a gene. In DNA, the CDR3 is TGTGCCAGCAGTGTACGACTAGCGGGGGTGAAAAAAGAGACCCAGTACTTC. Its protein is CASSVRLAGVKKETQYF.

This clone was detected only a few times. The CDR3 DNA follows: TGTGCCAGCAGCGCAACCGGGACTAAGGCCTACGAGCAGTACTTC. Translation gives CASSATGTKAYEQYF. This sequence joins TRBV5-5 and TRBJ2-7; 7 bases match TRBD2. This CDR3 has 15 amino acids. Germline-derived CDR1 and CDR2 are SGHKS and YYEKEE (reference sequence). The ends lost 4 bases at V and 2 bases at J; junction bases unmatched: 9. The variable domain in full, completed from reference TRBV5-5 and TRBJ2-7, reads DAGVTQSPTHLIKTRGQQVTLRCSPISGHKSVSWYQQVLGQGPQFIFQYYEKEERGRGNFPDRFSARQFPNYSSELNVNALLLGDSALYLCASSATGTKAYEQYFGPGTRLTVT.

CDR3 bases: TGTGCCACCGGAGGGCTCACAGATACGCAGTATTTT. This translates into CATGGLTDTQYF. This chain links TRBV15 with TRBJ2-3, with a possible D match to TRBD2 (6 bases). The germline V and J ends were trimmed by 8 bases and 2 bases, with 8 bases remaining between them. Germline assignment: CDR1 LNHNV and CDR2 YYDKDF (reference sequence). CDR3 length: 12 residues.

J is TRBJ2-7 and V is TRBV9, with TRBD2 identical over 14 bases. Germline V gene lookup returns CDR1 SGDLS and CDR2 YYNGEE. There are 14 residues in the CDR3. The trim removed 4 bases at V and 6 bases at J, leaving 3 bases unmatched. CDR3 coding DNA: TGTGCCAGCAGCCAGACTAGCGGGAGGGGCGAGCAGTACTTC. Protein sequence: CASSQTSGRGEQYF.

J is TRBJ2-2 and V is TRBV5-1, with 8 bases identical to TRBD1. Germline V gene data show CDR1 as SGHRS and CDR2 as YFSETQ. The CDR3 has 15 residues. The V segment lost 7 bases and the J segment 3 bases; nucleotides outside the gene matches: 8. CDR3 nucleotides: TGCGCCAGCCGTCCAGGGGGCAGGGACACCGGGGAGCTGTTTTTT. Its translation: CASRPGGRDTGELFF.

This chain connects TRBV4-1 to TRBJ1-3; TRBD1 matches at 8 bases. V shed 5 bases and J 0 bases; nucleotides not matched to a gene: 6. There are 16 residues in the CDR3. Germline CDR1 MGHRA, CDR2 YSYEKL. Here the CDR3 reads CASSLTGVPSGNTIYF. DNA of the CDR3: TGCGCCAGCAGCTTGACAGGGGTCCCCTCTGGAAACACCATATATTTT.

The chain's CDR3 is CSARAHGELFF. The CDR3 DNA sequence: TGCAGTGCTAGGGCTCACGGGGAGCTGTTTTTT. The genes are TRBV20-1 and TRBJ2-2; D is ambiguous. Germline values: CDR1 DFQATT, CDR2 SNEGSKA (reference sequence). V was clipped by 3 bases and J by 7 bases, with 6 bases between them. CDR3 size: 11 residues.